These T cell receptor beta chains were read from a single sample in a study of blood T cells in healthy people across ages. TCRdb re-called the 5' RACE reads through MiXCR, storing one row per CDR3 protein. The sample lists 890,000 or so distinct CDR3 sequences; under 80% were seen once. Input material: blood. The receptors shown here come from a man aged 25 to 40 in good health. CDR3s include the opening cysteine and the closing phenylalanine or tryptophan. Each record gives: V gene, J gene, D gene, clone size, CDR3 protein, CDR3 DNA. D genes are given only for firm matches. The listing skips clone size in some rows; elsewhere it reads once, few, many or a size class.

V gene: TRBV5-1; J gene: TRBJ1-4; D gene: .; clone size: .; CDR3 protein: CASSLEVRGRLINEKLFF; CDR3 DNA: TGCGCCAGCAGCTTGGAAGTACGGGGCAGACTTATTAATGAAAAACTGTTTTTT
V gene: TRBV20-1; J gene: TRBJ2-7; D gene: TRBD2; clone size: .; CDR3 protein: CSAYGTTYEQYF; CDR3 DNA: TGCAGTGCGTACGGGACTACCTACGAGCAGTACTTC
V gene: TRBV7-2; J gene: TRBJ2-6; D gene: .; clone size: .; CDR3 protein: CATGLGGANVLTF; CDR3 DNA: TGTGCCACGGGTTTAGGTGGGGCCAACGTCCTGACTTTC
V gene: TRBV20-1; J gene: TRBJ2-7; D gene: .; clone size: few; CDR3 protein: CSARGQFQSSYEQYF; CDR3 DNA: TGCAGTGCTAGAGGCCAGTTCCAAAGCTCCTACGAGCAGTACTTC
V gene: TRBV7-3; J gene: TRBJ1-2; D gene: TRBD1; clone size: few; CDR3 protein: CASSPGTGQGYTF; CDR3 DNA: TGTGCCAGCAGCCCCGGGACAGGGCAGGGGTACACCTTC
V gene: TRBV24-1; J gene: TRBJ2-1; D gene: .; clone size: .; CDR3 protein: CATSDIGLRNEQFF; CDR3 DNA: TGTGCCACCAGTGACATAGGATTAAGGAATGAGCAGTTCTTC
V gene: TRBV7-8; J gene: TRBJ1-1; D gene: TRBD1; clone size: few; CDR3 protein: CASGTGYTEAFF; CDR3 DNA: TGTGCTTCCGGGACAGGGTACACTGAAGCTTTCTTT
V gene: TRBV30; J gene: TRBJ2-7; D gene: TRBD2; clone size: few; CDR3 protein: CAWDLGGVDYEQYF; CDR3 DNA: TGTGCCTGGGACTTGGGAGGGGTGGACTACGAGCAGTACTTC
V gene: TRBV6-5; J gene: TRBJ2-7; D gene: TRBD1; clone size: .; CDR3 protein: CASSYSLRTGVYEQYF; CDR3 DNA: TGTGCCAGCAGTTACTCACTCCGGACAGGGGTTTACGAGCAGTACTTC
V gene: TRBV4-2; J gene: TRBJ1-2; D gene: .; clone size: few; CDR3 protein: CASSQEMNTNYGYTF; CDR3 DNA: TGTGCCAGCAGCCAAGAAATGAACACCAACTATGGCTACACCTTC
V gene: TRBV14; J gene: TRBJ1-2; D gene: .; clone size: .; CDR3 protein: CASSQIRGTPPYGYTF; CDR3 DNA: TGTGCCAGCAGCCAAATTCGCGGGACCCCACCCTATGGCTACACCTTC
V gene: TRBV7-9; J gene: TRBJ2-3; D gene: .; clone size: .; CDR3 protein: CASSPTGGGRLGHTDTQYF; CDR3 DNA: TGTGCCAGCAGCCCGACAGGAGGAGGGAGGTTGGGGCACACAGATACGCAGTATTTT
V gene: TRBV7-2; J gene: TRBJ2-4; D gene: TRBD1; clone size: once; CDR3 protein: CASSARQGARAKNIQYF; CDR3 DNA: TGTGCCAGCAGCGCCCGACAGGGGGCGCGGGCCAAAAACATTCAGTACTTC
V gene: TRBV20-1; J gene: TRBJ2-7; D gene: .; clone size: .; CDR3 protein: CSADGAWGEQYF; CDR3 DNA: TGCAGTGCAGACGGCGCTTGGGGAGAGCAGTACTTC
V gene: TRBV5-6; J gene: TRBJ2-1; D gene: TRBD1; clone size: .; CDR3 protein: CASNLMGTEVNEQFF; CDR3 DNA: TGTGCCAGCAATCTGATGGGGACAGAGGTGAATGAGCAGTTCTTC
V gene: TRBV20-1; J gene: TRBJ1-5; D gene: .; clone size: .; CDR3 protein: CSANTGNSNQPQHF; CDR3 DNA: TGCAGTGCTAATACAGGGAATAGCAATCAGCCCCAGCATTTT
V gene: TRBV6-2/TRBV6-3; J gene: TRBJ2-7; D gene: .; clone size: .; CDR3 protein: CASRSIRDTHYEQYF; CDR3 DNA: TGTGCCAGCAGATCCATCCGGGACACTCACTACGAGCAGTACTTC
V gene: TRBV7-9; J gene: TRBJ2-7; D gene: .; clone size: .; CDR3 protein: CASSLGTWDREQYF; CDR3 DNA: TGTGCCAGCAGCCTCGGGACGTGGGATAGGGAGCAGTACTTC
V gene: TRBV29-1; J gene: TRBJ2-3; D gene: TRBD1; clone size: .; CDR3 protein: CSVYPGTDVDTQYF; CDR3 DNA: TGCAGCGTCTACCCCGGGACAGACGTAGATACGCAGTATTTT
V gene: TRBV24-1; J gene: TRBJ1-2; D gene: .; clone size: .; CDR3 protein: CATSERTFYGYTF; CDR3 DNA: TGTGCCACCAGTGAAAGGACTTTTTATGGCTACACCTTC
V gene: TRBV5-1; J gene: TRBJ2-6; D gene: .; clone size: .; CDR3 protein: CASSLDRAISGANVLTF; CDR3 DNA: TGCGCCAGCAGCTTGGACAGGGCAATCTCTGGGGCCAACGTCCTGACTTTC
V gene: TRBV29-1; J gene: TRBJ1-5; D gene: TRBD1; clone size: once; CDR3 protein: CSVATGEGLEPQHF; CDR3 DNA: TGCAGCGTGGCTACAGGGGAAGGTTTGGAGCCCCAGCATTTT
V gene: TRBV5-5; J gene: TRBJ2-3; D gene: .; clone size: .; CDR3 protein: CASSLQNNRVTDTQYF; CDR3 DNA: TGTGCCAGCAGCCTCCAAAACAACAGGGTCACAGATACGCAGTATTTT
V gene: TRBV20-1; J gene: TRBJ2-1; D gene: TRBD2; clone size: few; CDR3 protein: CSASAGGREQFF; CDR3 DNA: TGCAGTGCTAGCGCGGGGGGCAGGGAGCAGTTCTTC
V gene: TRBV6-5; J gene: TRBJ2-3; D gene: .; clone size: .; CDR3 protein: CASSFRPSPVSTDTQYF; CDR3 DNA: TGTGCCAGCAGTTTTCGGCCGAGCCCGGTTAGCACAGATACGCAGTATTTT
V gene: TRBV18; J gene: TRBJ2-1; D gene: TRBD2; clone size: .; CDR3 protein: CASSPASGASYNEQFF; CDR3 DNA: TGTGCCAGCTCACCAGCTAGCGGGGCCTCCTACAATGAGCAGTTCTTC
V gene: TRBV4-3; J gene: TRBJ2-5; D gene: .; clone size: .; CDR3 protein: CASSQALGEMETQYF; CDR3 DNA: TGCGCCAGCAGCCAAGCCTTAGGGGAAATGGAGACCCAGTACTTC